What follows are 9 T cell receptor beta chains derived from one specimen sequenced in a study of breast tumors, draining lymph nodes, adjacent tissues. Samples came from axillary lymph nodes draining the breast cancer. TCRdb re-called the multiplex PCR reads through MiXCR, storing one row per CDR3 protein. The sample has under 150,000 distinct CDR3 sequences, over 20% seen once; the top ten hold about 2.2%. Sequencing was done on a sample of axillary lymph node tissue. The receptors were gathered from a female donor with breast cancer. Some clones in this sample may be carry-over from other donors' samples.

This clonotype came up many times. The CDR3 loop is CASSPGQTNYGYTF. CDR3 sequence (DNA): TGTGCCAGCAGCCCGGGACAGACGAACTATGGCTACACCTTC. The V gene is TRBV3-1, the J gene TRBJ1-2; 7 bases align to TRBD1. The length of the CDR3 is 14 residues. V shed 4 bases, J shed 2 bases, and the junction held 4 bases outside the gene matches. Germline CDR1 and CDR2: LGHDT and YNNKEL (reference sequence).

In this sample, this clonotype turned up many times. The rearrangement links TRBV20-1 to TRBJ2-7; 7 positions match TRBD2. With V trimmed by 0 bases and J by 0 bases, 5 bases remained unmatched. The germline V gene has CDR1 DFQATT and CDR2 SNEGSKA (reference sequence). The CDR3 is 15 amino acids. Here the CDR3 DNA reads TGCAGTGCTAGAGAGGGCGGGAGTCTCTCCTACGAGCAGTACTTC. Translation: CSAREGGSLSYEQYF.

This clonotype was counted ten times or more. This sequence joins TRBV5-6 and TRBJ2-7; 15 bases are a match to TRBD2. The CDR3 sequence is 18 residues long. Germline-derived CDR1 and CDR2 are SGHDT and YYEEEE. Trimming cost V 4 bases and J 1 base; bases outside gene matches: 9. Here the CDR3 reads CASSHIGTSGRRSYEQYF. CDR3 DNA: TGTGCCAGCAGCCACATCGGGACTAGCGGGAGGCGATCCTACGAGCAGTACTTC.

This chain uses TRBV28 with TRBJ2-1; D may correspond to TRBD1 or TRBD2 (6 bases each). The germline V gene encodes CDR1 MDHEN and CDR2 SYDVKM. Trimming cost V 5 bases and J 2 bases, with 16 bases left between them. The CDR3 length is 16 residues. The CDR3 DNA is TGTGCCAGCAGTAACATGGGGGGCGGTACCTACAATGAGCAGTTCTTC. It encodes CASSNMGGGTYNEQFF. Full variable domain (missing parts from reference TRBV28 and TRBJ2-1): DVKVTQSSRYLVKRTGEKVFLECVQDMDHENMFWYRQDPGLGLRLIYFSYDVKMKEKGDIPEGYSVSREKKERFSLILESASTNQTSMYLCASSNMGGGTYNEQFFGPGTRLTVL.

In this sample, this clonotype turned up many times. The chain couples TRBV9 to TRBJ2-7; D is unclear. The CDR3 sequence is 15 residues long. Germline lookup yields CDR1 SGDLS and CDR2 YYNGEE. Trimming stripped 0 bases from V and 4 bases from J, with 14 bases between. CDR3 nucleotide sequence: TGTGCCAGCAGCGTAGTGCAACCCGTGGTATACGAGCAGTACTTC. Protein: CASSVVQPVVYEQYF.

This clonotype was seen at least ten times. The CDR3 loop is CASSLDSQKLFF. CDR3 nucleotide sequence: TGCGCCAGCAGCCTTGACAGTCAGAAACTGTTTTTT. This rearrangement joins TRBV5-1 to TRBJ1-4; perhaps TRBD1 as D (5 bases). This CDR3 is built from 12 residues. Trimming cost V 4 bases and J 11 bases, with 12 bases left between them. Looked up from germline, CDR1 is SGHRS and CDR2 is YFSETQ.

There are many counts of this clonotype. The chain uses TRBV7-9 and TRBJ1-2; D may be TRBD1 (6 bases). Germline values: CDR1 SEHNR, CDR2 FQNEAQ (reference sequence). The CDR3 contains 12 residues. V lost 4 bases, J lost 7 bases, and 10 bases lay in between. The CDR3 sequence is CASSSRGIGYTF. The DNA for the CDR3 is TGTGCCAGCAGCTCGAGGGGGATTGGCTACACCTTC.

As regards this clonotype: A much larger clone lies one base from this, so it may be a read error. Here the CDR3 omits its conserved ending phenylalanine or tryptophan, so a read error is the likely source. The V call is TRBV11-3, the J call TRBJ2-2, with a weak D call TRBD2 (5 bases). V was pared by 0 bases and J by 1 base, with 15 bases between. The CDR3 runs to 18 residues. Germline V lookup: CDR1 SGHNT, CDR2 YENEEA. CDR3 nucleotide sequence: TGTGCCAGCAGCTTAGAGATATTTCCGGGAAGGAACACCGGGGAGCTGTTTGTT. It encodes CASSLEIFPGRNTGELFV.

This clonotype was seen repeatedly, ten times or more. This chain joins TRBV19 and TRBJ1-5; D uncertain. Germline V gene sequence: CDR1 LNHDA, CDR2 SQIVND (reference sequence). V shed 5 bases and J shed 2 bases, with 16 bases lying between them. The CDR3 runs 16 residues. CDR3 DNA: TGTGCCAGTAGTCCTGGACCGCCCGTACGCAATCAGCCCCAGCATTTT. Translated, it gives CASSPGPPVRNQPQHF.